These T cell receptor beta chains were read from a single sample in a study of T cell responses to AZD1222 COVID-19 vaccine. The data were produced by immunoSEQ multiplex PCR, yet TCRdb's version contains in-frame clones alone and is incomplete. This table has 150,000 to 200,000 clones, more than 80% appearing once. The sample consisted of peripheral blood, taken on day 0 of AZD1222 vaccination. The receptors derive from an adult in good health. The CDR3 runs from the conserved cysteine through the conserved F or W. A D gene is named only where the DNA matches it firmly. Clone size appears in some rows only: once, few, many, or a class for an expanded clone.

clone_size: few
j_call: TRBJ1-6
d_call: .
v_call: TRBV3-1/TRBV3-2
cdr3_nt: TGTGCCAGCAGCCAAGCGGCCCCTGGGAGCTCCTATAATTCACCCCTCCACTTT
cdr3_aa: CASSQAAPGSSYNSPLHF

clone_size: .
j_call: TRBJ2-6
d_call: .
v_call: TRBV6-5
cdr3_nt: TGTGCCAGCAGACCACCTGGACGGAGGAACGTCCTGACTTTC
cdr3_aa: CASRPPGRRNVLTF

clone_size: once
j_call: TRBJ1-6
d_call: .
v_call: TRBV27
cdr3_nt: TGTGCCAGCAGTTTAAACAGGGCTTCCTATAATTCACCCCTCCACTTT
cdr3_aa: CASSLNRASYNSPLHF

clone_size: .
j_call: TRBJ1-2
d_call: .
v_call: TRBV6-5
cdr3_nt: TGTGCCAGCAGAGAGACGGGAACTAACTATGGCTACACCTTC
cdr3_aa: CASRETGTNYGYTF

clone_size: .
j_call: TRBJ1-2
d_call: TRBD1
v_call: TRBV30
cdr3_nt: TGTGCCTCTGACAGGGGAGGAAGTGGCTACACCTTC
cdr3_aa: CASDRGGSGYTF

clone_size: .
j_call: TRBJ2-5
d_call: .
v_call: TRBV4-1
cdr3_nt: TGCGCCAGCAGCCGTAGGGCGGGGATGGCGACCCAGTACTTC
cdr3_aa: CASSRRAGMATQYF

clone_size: .
j_call: TRBJ1-3
d_call: TRBD1
v_call: TRBV28
cdr3_nt: TGTGCCAGCAGTACCATACAGGGGGCGGGAAACACCATATATTTT
cdr3_aa: CASSTIQGAGNTIYF

clone_size: few
j_call: TRBJ2-6
d_call: .
v_call: TRBV24-1
cdr3_nt: TGTGCCACCAGTGATGGTCGCGGGGCCAACGTCCTGACTTTC
cdr3_aa: CATSDGRGANVLTF

clone_size: .
j_call: TRBJ2-1
d_call: TRBD1
v_call: TRBV11-2
cdr3_nt: TGTGCCAGCGAGGGGACAGACTACAATGAGCAGTTCTTC
cdr3_aa: CASEGTDYNEQFF

clone_size: .
j_call: TRBJ1-6
d_call: .
v_call: TRBV30
cdr3_nt: TGTGCCTCCGGGAGCTCCTATAATTCACCCCTCCACTTT
cdr3_aa: CASGSSYNSPLHF

clone_size: .
j_call: TRBJ2-3
d_call: TRBD2
v_call: TRBV18
cdr3_nt: TGTGCCAGCTCACCACTAGCGGGAGGCGCCACAGATACGCAGTATTTT
cdr3_aa: CASSPLAGGATDTQYF

clone_size: .
j_call: TRBJ2-7
d_call: .
v_call: TRBV9
cdr3_nt: TGTGCCAGCAGCTCTCAAATTGGGAGCTCCTACGAGCAGTACTTC
cdr3_aa: CASSSQIGSSYEQYF

clone_size: .
j_call: TRBJ1-3
d_call: .
v_call: TRBV28
cdr3_nt: TGTGCCAGCAGCCCTGGGGAGCGGGGCTCTGGAAACACCATATATTTT
cdr3_aa: CASSPGERGSGNTIYF

clone_size: .
j_call: TRBJ2-3
d_call: .
v_call: TRBV30
cdr3_nt: TGTGGCTGGGGGGCAGCAGATACGCAGTATTTT
cdr3_aa: CGWGAADTQYF

clone_size: .
j_call: TRBJ1-1
d_call: .
v_call: TRBV7-3
cdr3_nt: TGTGCCAGCAGCCCCAACAGGGAAACTGAAGCTTTCTTT
cdr3_aa: CASSPNRETEAFF

clone_size: .
j_call: TRBJ1-1
d_call: .
v_call: TRBV5-5
cdr3_nt: TGTGCCAGCAGTACGGACGGGGACACTGAAGCTTTCTTT
cdr3_aa: CASSTDGDTEAFF

clone_size: .
j_call: TRBJ2-3
d_call: TRBD2
v_call: TRBV5-1
cdr3_nt: TGCGCCAGCAGCTTTCTGACTAGCGGCACAGATACGCAGTATTTT
cdr3_aa: CASSFLTSGTDTQYF

clone_size: once
j_call: TRBJ1-3
d_call: .
v_call: TRBV9
cdr3_nt: TGTGCCAGCAGCTCAGACTTGGGGACATCTGGAAACACCATATATTTT
cdr3_aa: CASSSDLGTSGNTIYF

clone_size: .
j_call: TRBJ1-4
d_call: .
v_call: TRBV5-8
cdr3_nt: TGTGCCAGCAGCGAGGACAGCCCCAGTGAAAAACTGTTTTTT
cdr3_aa: CASSEDSPSEKLFF

clone_size: .
j_call: TRBJ2-3
d_call: TRBD2
v_call: TRBV5-1
cdr3_nt: TGCGCCAGCAAGGGAACTCGGGGCAGCTCCTCCGGGACTAGGACAGATACGCAGTATTTT
cdr3_aa: CASKGTRGSSSGTRTDTQYF

clone_size: .
j_call: TRBJ2-2
d_call: .
v_call: TRBV9
cdr3_nt: TGTGCCAGCAGCGTAGATTTTGGGACGGCGAACACCGGGGAGCTGTTTTTT
cdr3_aa: CASSVDFGTANTGELFF

clone_size: .
j_call: TRBJ1-3
d_call: .
v_call: TRBV28
cdr3_nt: TGTGCCAGCAGTTTACAAAACACCATATATTTT
cdr3_aa: CASSLQNTIYF

clone_size: few
j_call: TRBJ2-1
d_call: TRBD1
v_call: TRBV4-3
cdr3_nt: TGCGCCAGCAGCGGGCGGACAGGGAGATACAATGAGCAGTTCTTC
cdr3_aa: CASSGRTGRYNEQFF

clone_size: .
j_call: TRBJ2-1
d_call: TRBD2
v_call: TRBV11-2
cdr3_nt: TGTGCCAGCAGCTTAGGGGGCGGGAGGGTTCTTGAGCAGTTCTTC
cdr3_aa: CASSLGGGRVLEQFF